The 2 T cell receptor beta chains in this list originate from one sample, sequenced in a study of T cell repertoires in ileal Crohn's disease. Clones were sequenced by immunoSEQ multiplex PCR, and TCRdb holds only the in-frame ones, with some missing. The sample has approximately 13,000 clones; about three quarters are singletons. Sequenced material: ileal tissue. These receptors were collected from an adult with Crohn's disease.

The chain carries TRBV25-1 and TRBJ2-5, with 8 bases lining up with TRBD2. This CDR3 is 13 amino acids long. V shed 9 bases, J shed 6 bases, and the junction held 9 bases outside the gene matches. The germline CDR1 and CDR2 sequences are MGHDK and SYGVNS. CDR3 coding DNA: TGTGCCAGTACACCGGGGGGGGCCCAGACCCAGTACTTC. It specifies CASTPGGAQTQYF.

V and J are TRBV2 and TRBJ1-4; 9 bases agree with TRBD1. Germline trimming cut 7 bases from V and 8 bases from J; bases unmatched to any gene: 5. This CDR3 contains 13 residues. In germline, CDR1 is SNHLY, CDR2 FYNNEI. Here the CDR3 reads CASNRQGGEKLFF. CDR3 DNA sequence: TGTGCCAGCAATCGACAGGGGGGGGAAAAACTGTTTTTT.